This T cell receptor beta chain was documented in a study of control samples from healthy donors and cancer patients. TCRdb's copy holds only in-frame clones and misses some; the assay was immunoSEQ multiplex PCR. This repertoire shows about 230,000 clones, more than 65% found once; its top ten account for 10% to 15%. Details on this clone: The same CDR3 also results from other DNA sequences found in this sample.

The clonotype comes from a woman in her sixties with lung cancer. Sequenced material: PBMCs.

CDR3 DNA: TGTGCCAGTAGTTCGACAGTGAACACTGAAGCTTTCTTT. Protein sequence: CASSSTVNTEAFF. The chain carries TRBV19 and TRBJ1-1, with D tentatively TRBD1 (5 bases). V lost 5 bases to trimming and J lost 0 bases, with 7 bases between them. This CDR3 spans 13 amino acids. Per germline, CDR1 LNHDA and CDR2 SQIVND (reference sequence).